This TCR beta chain is drawn from a study of blood T cells in healthy people across ages (dated by TCRdb to about 2015). In terms of the full investigation: In model experiments, roughly one uniquely barcoded TCR beta cDNA molecule per two T cells was captured by template switching. The donors were divided into four age groups: young (average around 16 years), middle-aged (approximately 39), aged (around 59) and long-lived (more than 75). Using deep sequencing normalized with unique cDNA molecular identifiers, the study measured how TCR beta repertoire diversity changes with age. The study analyzed two additional independent replicas of 1 million unique cDNA reads from the same blood draw for two donors, one aged 18 to 29 and one aged 80 or older. General findings and caveats noted by the study authors: As age increased, observed TCR beta diversity per million T cells dropped in a roughly linear way, and a significant reduction was already evident by age 40. Estimates of total diversity based on one million sequenced T cells were considered lower bounds and underestimates. Because donor CMV infection status was unknown, age-related changes in expanded clonotypes were potentially confounded. There was a strong correlation between observed TCR beta diversity and the percentage of naive T cells measured by flow cytometry. Compared with the aged group, the long-lived group had more naive CD4+ T cells, fewer expanded clones and increased TCR diversity, suggesting age selection. Because profiling used bulk unsorted PBMCs, naive and antigen-experienced compartments could not be compared conclusively.

Donors were 39 systemically healthy Caucasian individuals from Russia aged roughly 6 to 100 years. Each donor gave approximately 9.3 milliliters of peripheral blood, collected into EDTA-treated Vacutainer tubes. PBMCs were isolated by Ficoll-Paque density-gradient centrifugation, with at least 7 million obtained per sample. Trizol reagent was used to extract total RNA from PBMCs, with at least 6 micrograms per sample. Naive CD45RAhigh/CD27high T cell percentages were measured by flow cytometry on a PBMC aliquot from every donor. This clonotype was found a few times. Its antigen is not yet known. Base qualities are not at hand, and no much larger clone is one base apart. The germline V gene specifies SGHTS as CDR1 and YDEGEE as CDR2. Including the terminal cysteine and phenylalanine, the CDR3 comprises 16 residues. Here the CDR3 DNA is all that survives: 48 bases in frame from base 1. The method behind the library was 5' RACE. The data were produced on an Illumina HiSeq 2500. The second PCR ran for roughly 7 to 12 cycles and used a J-beta primer mix along with a sample-barcoded 5' primer. A unique molecular identifier was introduced onto each TCR beta cDNA molecule by a template-switch 5' adaptor carrying 12 random nucleotides. Each sample yielded at least 2.5 million CDR3-containing paired-end reads. The Mint cDNA synthesis kit, primed by a TRBC-specific oligonucleotide, was used to synthesize first-strand cDNA from all RNA. All cDNA was treated with uracil-DNA glycosylase and then went through a first 18-cycle PCR with the universal primers M1SS and BC2_uni_R. The authors' analysis ran thus. For normalization, 1 million high-quality reads were randomly selected from each sample, with every read carrying a distinct molecular identifier. Instead of being binned into consensus sequences, reads that shared molecular identifiers were thrown out. MiTCR, run with a Q25 quality threshold and the strictest error-elimination algorithm, handled CDR3 identification, clonotype clustering and error correction. A nonparametric unseen species model using Euler transformation provided a lower-bound estimate of total TCR beta diversity. Starting from the raw public reads, TCRdb applied fastp trimming at Q25, assembled clones with MiXCR and retained in-frame beta chains. Rows matching on CDR3 protein sequence are summarized as one entry with the most common DNA and genes. The V and J calls and clone size come from TCRdb's table, not from the authors' own analysis. The sample table contains more than 500,000 distinct CDR3 sequences; only one count was recorded for around 27% of them. 3% to 4.5% of the sample goes to the ten largest clones.

This sample was shared with a second study, whose subject was T cells of mothers and their children. The second source states: Nine systemically healthy Caucasian individuals, comprising three mothers and their six children, were included as donors. cDNA synthesis used all of the extracted RNA, with roughly 1.5 ug of RNA in each 15 ul reaction. Sample barcodes and 2-4 random nucleotides were added via the M1S primer in the second PCR. Over 8 million TCR beta CDR3 reads were obtained for each mother, and 2.5 million to 3 million reads were obtained for each child. Thymic selection similarly shapes TCR recombination output in related and unrelated pairs, with minor effect from inherited differences. Normalized repertoire overlap was always slightly but never significantly higher in related than unrelated mother-child pairs. No persistent microchimeric T cell clones were found, with a detection sensitivity of 85 to 100 clones per million clonotypes. Deep NGS was used in the study to compare the TCR beta repertoires of mothers and children and to look for features that separate related mother-child pairs from unrelated individuals. The mean age was roughly 36 +/- 4 years for the mothers and roughly 10 +/- 4 years for the children. Libraries were sequenced on Illumina HiSeq 2000 with 100+100 nt paired-end reads after adapter ligation with NEBNext reagents. To avoid cross-contamination, the mother libraries and the child libraries were prepared a month apart and sequenced in separate runs. For each donor, somewhere between about 450,000 and 2,200,000 distinct TCR beta clonotypes were identified. Naive TCR beta clonotypes were estimated from low-frequency clonotypes matched to each donor's FACS-determined naive share, without sorting.

Here the chain combines TRBV5-8 and TRBJ2-5; 13 nucleotides in the junction match TRBD2. With the DNA end fitting TRBJ2-1 better, the J assignment may be wrong. The receptor was derived from a boy between 2 and 15 years old in good health. The sequencing sample was made of blood. The CDR3 loop reads CASSQTSGGADNEQFF. The nucleotide sequence reads as follows: TGTGCCAGCAGCCAAACTAGCGGGGGGGCGGACAATGAGCAGTTCTTC.